This is a list of T cell receptor beta chains from one sample in a study of T cells expressing NK-cell markers. TCRdb re-analyzed the 5' RACE reads; it lists each CDR3 protein once, without DNA. The sample spans 120,000 to 150,000 distinct CDR3 sequences; the ten largest clones claim 10% to 15%. The sequenced sample was blood T cells: a sorted CD56 or NKG2C T cell subset, CD4+ or CD8+ T cells, or bulk PBMC T cells (not recorded which). Source of these receptors: a young man in good health. The CDR3 runs from the conserved cysteine through the conserved F or W.

J gene: TRBJ1-2; V gene: TRBV6-1; CDR3 protein: CASRDFSATNYGYTF
J gene: TRBJ1-5; V gene: TRBV5-1; CDR3 protein: CASSWGGESNQPQHF
J gene: TRBJ2-3; V gene: TRBV23-1; CDR3 protein: CASKGNGTDTQYF
J gene: TRBJ2-5; V gene: TRBV7-8; CDR3 protein: CASSLALAGGPGPGETQYF
J gene: TRBJ2-2; V gene: TRBV5-6; CDR3 protein: CASTPSRLAGENTGELFF
J gene: TRBJ2-1; V gene: TRBV7-6; CDR3 protein: CASSLARLSPTNEQFF
J gene: TRBJ2-2; V gene: TRBV5-1; CDR3 protein: CASSSGQAGELFF
J gene: TRBJ1-3; V gene: TRBV7-9; CDR3 protein: CASSSWDRGNTIYF
J gene: TRBJ2-1; V gene: TRBV24-1; CDR3 protein: CATSDFGISSYNEQFF
J gene: TRBJ2-1; V gene: TRBV15; CDR3 protein: CATSREARLAGGPGEQFF
J gene: TRBJ2-3; V gene: TRBV9; CDR3 protein: CASSVAPDTQYF
J gene: TRBJ2-1; V gene: TRBV7-2; CDR3 protein: CASSWTSGTSYNEQFF
J gene: TRBJ2-1; V gene: TRBV19; CDR3 protein: CASSMAADYNEQFF
J gene: TRBJ1-1; V gene: TRBV29-1; CDR3 protein: CSAADTDTEAFF
J gene: TRBJ1-4; V gene: TRBV19; CDR3 protein: CVPGQNEKLFF
J gene: TRBJ2-1; V gene: TRBV7-3; CDR3 protein: CASSHRGGFELNNEQFF
J gene: TRBJ1-2; V gene: TRBV5-4; CDR3 protein: CASSRDRAYGYTF
J gene: TRBJ2-5; V gene: TRBV7-8; CDR3 protein: CASSLGMGQGETQYF
J gene: TRBJ2-1; V gene: TRBV4-2; CDR3 protein: CASSPTGTSGRAVDEQFF
J gene: TRBJ2-6; V gene: TRBV9; CDR3 protein: CASSVNSGANVLTF
J gene: TRBJ2-3; V gene: TRBV14; CDR3 protein: CASSHYRVIDTQYF
J gene: TRBJ2-3; V gene: TRBV5-1; CDR3 protein: CASSAGLAADTQYF
J gene: TRBJ2-3; V gene: TRBV5-4; CDR3 protein: CASSSPLAKRGTDTQYF
J gene: TRBJ2-2; V gene: TRBV12-3/TRBV12-4; CDR3 protein: CASREGQRLTGELFF
J gene: TRBJ2-3; V gene: TRBV12-3/TRBV12-4; CDR3 protein: CASSITPIGTDTQYF
J gene: TRBJ2-7; V gene: TRBV21-1; CDR3 protein: CASPPVRREVYEQYF
J gene: TRBJ2-3; V gene: TRBV19; CDR3 protein: CASSSLWDSSTDTQYF
J gene: TRBJ2-5; V gene: TRBV10-3; CDR3 protein: CAISESRAGETQYF
J gene: TRBJ1-5; V gene: TRBV24-1; CDR3 protein: CATSDFHSNQPQHF
J gene: TRBJ2-2; V gene: TRBV2; CDR3 protein: CASSTSPYNGELFF
J gene: TRBJ2-1; V gene: TRBV11-2; CDR3 protein: CASSRSRDRGYEQFF
J gene: TRBJ2-5; V gene: TRBV28; CDR3 protein: CASSIETSGIQETQYF
J gene: TRBJ2-7; V gene: TRBV6-2/TRBV6-3; CDR3 protein: CASSWGQSYEQYF
J gene: TRBJ2-7; V gene: TRBV4-3; CDR3 protein: CASSPQQAASYEQYF
J gene: TRBJ2-1; V gene: TRBV6-5; CDR3 protein: CASSYSRGQLYNEQFF
J gene: TRBJ1-1; V gene: TRBV3-1; CDR3 protein: CASSQVTGDTEAFF
J gene: TRBJ2-7; V gene: TRBV4-2; CDR3 protein: CASSPTAAGTYEQYF
J gene: TRBJ2-7; V gene: TRBV9; CDR3 protein: CASSVDGSNDEQYF
J gene: TRBJ2-1; V gene: TRBV24-1; CDR3 protein: CATSDRTMWTDNSYNEQFF
J gene: TRBJ2-1; V gene: TRBV29-1; CDR3 protein: CSGDLGNNEQFF
J gene: TRBJ2-1; V gene: TRBV4-3; CDR3 protein: CASSSHPSSASYNEQFF
J gene: TRBJ2-1; V gene: TRBV7-8; CDR3 protein: CASSPARVPNEQFF
J gene: TRBJ2-1; V gene: TRBV3-1; CDR3 protein: CASSQVGTSAYNEQFF
J gene: TRBJ2-5; V gene: TRBV5-1; CDR3 protein: CASLGSLGSETQYF
J gene: TRBJ2-1; V gene: TRBV11-3; CDR3 protein: CASSKFPGLGYNEQFF
J gene: TRBJ2-7; V gene: TRBV27; CDR3 protein: CASSFSGYYEQYF
J gene: TRBJ2-7; V gene: TRBV30; CDR3 protein: CAWSLDFTNEQYF
J gene: TRBJ1-4; V gene: TRBV6-5; CDR3 protein: CASSYSITGHNEKLFF
J gene: TRBJ2-3; V gene: TRBV6-2/TRBV6-3; CDR3 protein: CASSYSGTSGPDTQYF
J gene: TRBJ2-1; V gene: TRBV6-5; CDR3 protein: CASAGNNNEQFF
J gene: TRBJ2-1; V gene: TRBV5-5; CDR3 protein: CASSKRGAENNEQFF
J gene: TRBJ1-1; V gene: TRBV27; CDR3 protein: CASRSAVNTEAFF
J gene: TRBJ2-3; V gene: TRBV4-3; CDR3 protein: CASSHTSGRTDTQYF
J gene: TRBJ1-1; V gene: TRBV20-1; CDR3 protein: CSASWVTNTEAFF
J gene: TRBJ2-3; V gene: TRBV3-1; CDR3 protein: CASSQAAGLLDTQYF
J gene: TRBJ2-1; V gene: TRBV4-1; CDR3 protein: CASSQRGLTNEQFF
J gene: TRBJ2-2; V gene: TRBV20-1; CDR3 protein: CSARGRARTSGRNTGELFF
J gene: TRBJ2-1; V gene: TRBV30; CDR3 protein: CAWNRDPEQFF
J gene: TRBJ2-1; V gene: TRBV4-3; CDR3 protein: CASSQGWREGPWVEQFF